A selection of T cell receptor beta chains follows, all from one sample in a study of T cells after yellow fever vaccination. MiXCR, applied by TCRdb to the 5' RACE reads, yields one record per CDR3 protein. The repertoire holds nearly 350,000 distinct CDR3 sequences, with 7% to 9% as singletons. The sequences come from PBMCs, collected roughly 45 days after the first yellow fever vaccination. The receptor source for this set is a man aged 18-30 years who received the YFV17D yellow fever vaccine. Both conserved end residues are part of each CDR3. The D gene is left open where the match is weak. Size values are once, few and many counts, or a class for expanded clones, and some rows have none.

TRBJ2-3 TRBV3-1 18 TRBD2 few TGTGCCAGCAGCCAAGCCCCGCCGCTGGGCGGGGGAACAGATACGCAGTATTTT CASSQAPPLGGGTDTQYF
TRBJ1-2 TRBV6-5 16 NA few TGTGCCAGCAGTTACTCGGTCCAGGCAACTAACTATGGCTACACCTTC CASSYSVQATNYGYTF
TRBJ1-6 TRBV4-3 17 TRBD1 NA TGCGCCAGCAGCCAAGAACGGACAGGGGCAGTTAATTCACCCCTCCACTTT CASSQERTGAVNSPLHF
TRBJ2-1 TRBV7-7 13 NA few TGTGCTAGCAGCCTCGGGACTGGCAATGAGCAGTTCTTC CASSLGTGNEQFF
TRBJ1-4 TRBV4-3 17 NA NA TGCGCCAGCAGCCAAGACGCGGACGGAGGACATAATGAAAAACTGTTTTTT CASSQDADGGHNEKLFF
TRBJ2-1 TRBV4-1 15 TRBD2 NA TGCGCCAGCAGCCAAGATATGCGGGGGGGGAATGAGCAGTTCTTC CASSQDMRGGNEQFF
TRBJ2-5 TRBV5-1 14 NA NA TGCGCCAGCAGCTTGGTTAACCAGCGTGAGACCCAGTACTTC CASSLVNQRETQYF
TRBJ2-5 TRBV5-1 13 NA NA TGCGCCAGCAGCTTGAGGGCAAAAGAGACCCAGTACTTC CASSLRAKETQYF
TRBJ2-3 TRBV10-3 17 TRBD2 NA TGTGCCATCAGTGAGGCGCGCGTAGCGGGGGGCACAGATACGCAGTATTTT CAISEARVAGGTDTQYF
TRBJ1-1 TRBV18 15 NA few TGTGCCAGCTCACCACGCGGGGGGCAGGACACTGAAGCTTTCTTT CASSPRGGQDTEAFF
TRBJ1-2 TRBV6-5 12 NA NA TGTGCCAGCAGTAACGGGGCGTATGGCTACACCTTC CASSNGAYGYTF
TRBJ2-2 TRBV5-1 15 NA many TGCGCCAGCAGCTTGGTTGGGAGTAACACCGGGGAGCTGTTTTTT CASSLVGSNTGELFF
TRBJ2-3 TRBV18 16 NA many TGTGCCAGCTCACCACTCCAGCTCACTACCACAGATACGCAGTATTTT CASSPLQLTTTDTQYF
TRBJ2-1 TRBV20-1 15 TRBD2 few TGCAGTGCTACTGGACTAGCGGGGGCCTACAATGAGCAGTTCTTC CSATGLAGAYNEQFF
TRBJ2-5 TRBV4-2 13 NA NA TGTGCCAGCAGCCAAGCGCTAGAAGAGACCCAGTACTTC CASSQALEETQYF